This TCR beta chain was sequenced during a study of blood T cell repertoires in COVID-19. Repertoires were generated with immunoSEQ multiplex PCR, while TCRdb's copy carries only in-frame clones and drops some. This table has 130,000 to 150,000 clones, 81% appearing once. CDR3 length equals 14 residues. Trimming left V 3 bases short and J 7 bases short, with 15 bases between. Germline V gene data show CDR1 as MDHEN and CDR2 as SYDVKM. The sequence was obtained from a human donor in a cohort sampled during active COVID-19. Sequenced input: peripheral blood. This chain connects TRBV28 to TRBJ1-2, with a tentative D call TRBD1 (5 bases). CDR3 region: CASSFTAGTSGYTF. The CDR3 DNA reads TGTGCCAGCAGTTTTACCGCCGGGACTTCTGGCTACACCTTC.